This T cell receptor beta chain was sequenced during a study of T cell responses to AZD1222 COVID-19 vaccine. Findings of the study overall: Spike as a whole was targeted by vaccine-associated CD4 TCRs, dominant at 160-218 and 743-854.

In regard to this clone: Antigen specificity is unknown.

The length of the CDR3 is 19 residues. Germline V lookup: CDR1 LGHDT, CDR2 YNNKEL (reference sequence). With 0 bases clipped from V and 0 bases from J, the junction kept 11 bases outside the gene matches. Only in-frame clones appear in the TCRdb table, and some are missing; sequencing was by immunoSEQ multiplex PCR. Among around 150,000 clones, 90% to 95% were seen once, and the ten largest hold just over 5%. Sample: peripheral blood, taken 28 days after the second AZD1222 dose. The V gene is TRBV3-1 (or the pseudogene TRBV3-2), the J gene TRBJ2-7; 10 positions agree with TRBD2. The receptor was isolated from an adult who received the AZD1222 COVID-19 vaccine. CDR3 in amino acids: CASSQDPSGSNRGSYEQYF. The CDR3 region has the DNA TGTGCCAGCAGCCAAGACCCTAGCGGGAGTAATCGGGGCTCCTACGAGCAGTACTTC.